This T cell receptor (beta chain) was captured by sequencing in a study of T cells expressing NK-cell markers (dated by TCRdb to the early 2020s). For the study in its entirety: In sorted CD3+CD56+NKG2C+, CD3+CD56+NKG2C- and CD3+CD56-NKG2C+ T-cell subsets from several donors, TCR beta-chain repertoires were profiled. The libraries were sequenced on Illumina HiSeq 2000/2500, MiSeq or NextSeq, producing 2 x 150 bp reads. The study sequenced eight donors, all healthy volunteers chosen at random: three men and five women. Seven of the eight sequenced donors were HCMV-seropositive and one was HCMV-seronegative. Overall study outcomes, separate from this receptor: Those dominant clonotypes were again the most abundant among CD3+CD56-NKG2C+ cells in a few donors, at about 28.3-60.1%. Whether the expanded NKG2C-expressing T cell clones were specific for HCMV antigens was left unclear. In several donors, the dominant CD3+CD56+NKG2C+ clonotypes were found to rank among the top 10 CD8+ clonotypes and to make up about 1.0-8% of CD8+ T cells.

As to this clonotype: The antigen it recognizes is unknown.

In the germline V gene, CDR1 corresponds to SGHTA and CDR2 to FQGTGA. The CDR3 sequence holds 15 residues, the cysteine and phenylalanine included. No DNA appears here. HCMV serostatus was determined by detecting HCMV-specific IgG in serum with a commercial ELISA kit. Peripheral blood mononuclear cells were isolated from blood by Ficoll density gradient centrifugation. The instrument was an Illumina HiSeq 2000. The TCR beta cDNA libraries were made using 5'RACE template switching, a step that added both a universal primer site and unique molecular identifiers. cDNA synthesis was primed from the TCR beta constant segment, followed by two successive PCR amplification steps. As for how the authors treated the data: MIGEC handled demultiplexing of the reads and grouping by UMI, while MiTCR was used to assemble and quantify clonotypes. To exclude erroneous sequences, any TCR cDNA sequence not supported by at least two reads was discarded. The tcR package was used for downstream repertoire analysis, and clonotypes were matched between fractions using CDR3 nucleotide sequence together with V segment. Antigen specificity was annotated against VDJdb with VDJmatch, allowing one amino acid substitution in CDR3. The reads underwent TCRdb reprocessing, giving one record for each CDR3 protein sequence and no DNA. TCRdb, not the authors, supplied the V and J calls. The sample table holds about 550,000 distinct CDR3 sequences. 3% to 4.5% of the sample comes from the top ten.

This TCR derives from a man between 18 and 29 years old in good health. Donor details come from another sample of the same person, matched by shared clones. The sequencing input was blood T cells: a sorted CD56 or NKG2C T cell subset, CD4+ or CD8+ T cells, or bulk PBMC T cells (not recorded which). The sequence joins TRBV7-3 to TRBJ2-6. CDR3 protein: CASSLTASGANVLTF.